This TCR delta chain derives from a study of gamma delta lymphoproliferative disorders and STAT genes. There are a few counts of this clone. TCRdb attributes to this sequence the protein of a much larger clone, which differs from the DNA translation at residue 7; a read error is likely, and the protein displayed is translated from the DNA. PBMCs from patients and controls supplied the genomic DNA for sequencing. Germline V lookup: CDR1 TVYSNPD, CDR2 GDNSRS (reference sequence). There are 15 residues in the CDR3. V shed 2 bases and J shed 0 bases, with 16 bases lying between them. TCRdb reprocessed the multiplex PCR reads using CATT. The sample includes over a thousand delta-chain clones, approximately 2.9% of them seen just once.

The receptor's source is a human donor with gamma-delta T-cell large granular lymphocyte leukemia. V is TRDV3 and J is TRDJ1, with a weak D call TRDD3 (6 bases). The sequencing input was blood. The CDR3 here is CAFARGTLNTDKLIF. CDR3 nucleotides: TGTGCCTTTGCTAGGGGGACACTAAACACCGATAAACTCATCTTT. Variable domain in full (rest from reference TRDV3 and TRDJ1): CDKVTQSSPDQTVASGSEVVLLCTYDTVYSNPDLFWYRIRPDYSFQFVFYGDNSRSEGADFTQGRFSVKHILTQKAFHLVISPVRTEDSATYYCAFARGTLNTDKLIFGKGTRVTVEP.